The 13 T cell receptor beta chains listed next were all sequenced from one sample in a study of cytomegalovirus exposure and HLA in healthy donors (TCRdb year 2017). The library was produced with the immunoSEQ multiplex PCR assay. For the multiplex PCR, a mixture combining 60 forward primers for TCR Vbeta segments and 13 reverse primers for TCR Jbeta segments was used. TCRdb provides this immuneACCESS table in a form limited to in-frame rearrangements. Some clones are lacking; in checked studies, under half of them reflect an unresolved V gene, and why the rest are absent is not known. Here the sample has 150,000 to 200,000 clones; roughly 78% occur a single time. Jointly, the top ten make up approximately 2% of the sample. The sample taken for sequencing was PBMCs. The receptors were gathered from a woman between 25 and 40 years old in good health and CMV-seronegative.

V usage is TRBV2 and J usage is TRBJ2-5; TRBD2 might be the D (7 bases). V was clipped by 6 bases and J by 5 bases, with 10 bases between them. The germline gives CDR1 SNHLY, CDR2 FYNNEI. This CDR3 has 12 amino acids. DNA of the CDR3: TGTGCCAGCAGCGGGGGGCCGGAGACCCAGTACTTC. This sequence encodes CASSGGPETQYF.

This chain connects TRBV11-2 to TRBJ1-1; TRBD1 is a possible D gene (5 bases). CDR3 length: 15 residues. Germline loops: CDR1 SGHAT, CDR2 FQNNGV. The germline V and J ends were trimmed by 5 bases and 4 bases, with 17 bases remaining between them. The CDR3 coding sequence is TGTGCCAGCAGCACAGGCGTCCTTTATTTCACTGAAGCTTTCTTT. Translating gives CASSTGVLYFTEAFF.

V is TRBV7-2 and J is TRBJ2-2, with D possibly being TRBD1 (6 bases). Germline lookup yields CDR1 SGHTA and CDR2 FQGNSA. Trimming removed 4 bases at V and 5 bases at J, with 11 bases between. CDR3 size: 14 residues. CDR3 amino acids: CASSYRVGTGELFF. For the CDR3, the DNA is TGTGCCAGCAGCTACAGGGTAGGGACCGGGGAGCTGTTTTTT.

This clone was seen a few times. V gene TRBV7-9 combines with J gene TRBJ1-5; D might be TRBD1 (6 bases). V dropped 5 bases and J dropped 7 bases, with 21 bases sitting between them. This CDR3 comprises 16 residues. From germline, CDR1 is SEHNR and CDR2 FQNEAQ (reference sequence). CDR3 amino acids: CASSTTWGHIEQPQHF. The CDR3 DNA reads TGTGCCAGCAGCACAACGTGGGGGCATATCGAGCAGCCCCAGCATTTT.

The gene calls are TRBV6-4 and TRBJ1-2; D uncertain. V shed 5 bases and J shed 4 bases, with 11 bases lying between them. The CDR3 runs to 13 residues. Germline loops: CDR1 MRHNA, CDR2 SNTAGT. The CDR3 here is CASSSEFGYGYTF. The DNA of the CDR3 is TGTGCCAGCAGTAGCGAGTTTGGCTATGGCTACACCTTC.

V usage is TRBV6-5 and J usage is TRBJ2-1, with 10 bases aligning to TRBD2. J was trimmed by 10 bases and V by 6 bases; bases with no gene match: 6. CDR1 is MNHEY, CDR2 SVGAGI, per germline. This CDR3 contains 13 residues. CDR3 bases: TGTGCCAGCAGACTCACTAGCGGGGACGAGCAGTTCTTC. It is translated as CASRLTSGDEQFF.

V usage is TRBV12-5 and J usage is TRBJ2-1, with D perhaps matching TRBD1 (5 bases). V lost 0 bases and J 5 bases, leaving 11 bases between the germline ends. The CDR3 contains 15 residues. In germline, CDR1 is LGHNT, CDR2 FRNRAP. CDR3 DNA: TGTGCTAGTGGTTTGGTCCCCCGCAGGGACAATGAGCAGTTCTTC. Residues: CASGLVPRRDNEQFF.

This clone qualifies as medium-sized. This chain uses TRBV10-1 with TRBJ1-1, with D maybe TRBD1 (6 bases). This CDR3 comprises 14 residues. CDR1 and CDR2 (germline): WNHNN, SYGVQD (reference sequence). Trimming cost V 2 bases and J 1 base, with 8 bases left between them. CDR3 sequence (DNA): TGCGCCAGCAGTGAGACAGGGACGAACACTGAAGCTTTCTTT. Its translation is CASSETGTNTEAFF.

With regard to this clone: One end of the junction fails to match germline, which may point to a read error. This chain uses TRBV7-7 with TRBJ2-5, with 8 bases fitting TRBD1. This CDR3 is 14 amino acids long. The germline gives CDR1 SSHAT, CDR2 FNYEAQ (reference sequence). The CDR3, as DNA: TGTGCTAGCAGCTTACCAGGGGGCTCAGAGACCCAGTACTTC. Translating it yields CASSLPGGSETQYF. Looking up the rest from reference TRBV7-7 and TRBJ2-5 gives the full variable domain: GAGVSQSPRYKVTKRGQDVTLRCDPISSHATLYWYQQALGQGPEFLTYFNYEAQPDKSGLPSDRFSAERPEGSISTLTIQRTEQRDSAMYRCASSLPGGSETQYFGPGTRLLVL.

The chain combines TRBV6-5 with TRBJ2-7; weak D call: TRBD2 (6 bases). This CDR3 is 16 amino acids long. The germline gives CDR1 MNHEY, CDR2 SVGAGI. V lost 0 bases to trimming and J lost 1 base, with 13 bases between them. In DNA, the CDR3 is TGTGCCAGCAGTTACTCGGGCGGGGCGATTTCCTACGAGCAGTACTTC. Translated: CASSYSGGAISYEQYF.

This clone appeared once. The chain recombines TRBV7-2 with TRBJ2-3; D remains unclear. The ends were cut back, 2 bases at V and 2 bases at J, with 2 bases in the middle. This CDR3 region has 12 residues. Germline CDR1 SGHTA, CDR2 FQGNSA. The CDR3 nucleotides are TGTGCCAGCAGCTTACACACAGATACGCAGTATTTT. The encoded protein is CASSLHTDTQYF.

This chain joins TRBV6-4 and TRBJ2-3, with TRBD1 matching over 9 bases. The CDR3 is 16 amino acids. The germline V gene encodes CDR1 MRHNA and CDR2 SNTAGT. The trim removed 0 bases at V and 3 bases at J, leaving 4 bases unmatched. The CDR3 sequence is CASSDSRTGDTDTQYF. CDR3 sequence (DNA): TGTGCCAGCAGTGACTCGAGGACAGGGGATACAGATACGCAGTATTTT.

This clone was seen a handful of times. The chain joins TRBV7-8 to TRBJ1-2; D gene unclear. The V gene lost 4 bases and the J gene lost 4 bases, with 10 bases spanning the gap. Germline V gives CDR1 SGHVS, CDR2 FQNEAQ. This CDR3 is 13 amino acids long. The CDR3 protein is CASSSRTVYGYTF. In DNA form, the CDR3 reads TGTGCCAGCAGCTCACGCACAGTCTATGGCTACACCTTC.